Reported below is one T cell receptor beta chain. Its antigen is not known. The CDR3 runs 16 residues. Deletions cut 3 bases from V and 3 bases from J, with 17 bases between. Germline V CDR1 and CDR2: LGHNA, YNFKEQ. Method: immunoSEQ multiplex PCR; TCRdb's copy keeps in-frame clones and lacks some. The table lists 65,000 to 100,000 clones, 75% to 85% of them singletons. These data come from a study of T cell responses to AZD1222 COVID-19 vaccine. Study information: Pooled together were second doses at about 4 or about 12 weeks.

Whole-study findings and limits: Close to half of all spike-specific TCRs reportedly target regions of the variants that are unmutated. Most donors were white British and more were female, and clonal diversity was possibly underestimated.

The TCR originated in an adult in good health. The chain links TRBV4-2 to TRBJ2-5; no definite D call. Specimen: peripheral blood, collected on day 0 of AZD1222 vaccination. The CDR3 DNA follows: TGTGCCAGCAGCCACCGAAGGAACGGAATAAAAGAGACCCAGTACTTC. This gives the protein CASSHRRNGIKETQYF.